These 13 T cell receptor beta chains originate from one sample sequenced in a study of blood T cell repertoires in COVID-19. Libraries were prepared by immunoSEQ multiplex PCR; TCRdb keeps only in-frame clonotypes and omits some of them. The table has 130,000 to 150,000 clones, around 87% seen once. Sequencing was carried out using PBMCs or T cells enriched from blood (not recorded which). The source is a man aged 60-69 years who had recovered from COVID-19.

This rearrangement joins TRBV15 to TRBJ2-1; TRBD1 agrees at 9 bases. This CDR3 has 14 amino acids. After removal of 3 bases from V and 7 bases from J, the junction contained 4 bases not matched to a gene. Germline CDR1 is LNHNV and CDR2 is YYDKDF (reference sequence). The CDR3 region has the DNA TGTGCCACCAGCAGGGACAGGGGTTGGAATGAGCAGTTCTTC. This encodes CATSRDRGWNEQFF.

This sequence joins TRBV5-6 and TRBJ1-2, with D unresolved. There are 13 residues in the CDR3. The germline V gene has CDR1 SGHDT and CDR2 YYEEEE. V gave up 4 bases and J gave up 4 bases, with 11 bases separating them. In DNA, the CDR3 is TGTGCCAGCAGCGCCGGAGCGACCTATGGCTACACCTTC. Translation: CASSAGATYGYTF.

The chain carries TRBV11-2 and TRBJ2-7; TRBD2 matches 10 bases. This CDR3 is 14 amino acids long. CDR1 is SGHAT, CDR2 FQNNGV, per germline. V shed 5 bases, J shed 2 bases, and the junction held 3 bases outside the gene matches. The CDR3 region is CASSAGTSAYEQYF. CDR3 nucleotide sequence: TGTGCCAGCAGCGCCGGGACTAGCGCCTACGAGCAGTACTTC.

This clone was found once. This chain connects TRBV6-1 to TRBJ2-3, with TRBD2 matching over 15 bases. Germline V gene sequence: CDR1 MNHNS, CDR2 SASEGT. This CDR3 comprises 17 residues. Trimming took 4 bases from V and 6 from J; bases not matched to a gene: 8. The CDR3 nucleotides read TGTGCCAGCAGTGGGCCGGGACTAGCGGGGGGAGGTGATACGCAGTATTTT. It codes for CASSGPGLAGGGDTQYF.

The CDR3 loop reads CASGSSVYEQYF. The CDR3 DNA reads as TGTGCCAGCGGTTCTAGCGTCTACGAGCAGTACTTC. The rearrangement uses TRBV2 and TRBJ2-7; a weak D match, TRBD2 (6 bases). The V end was cut by 8 bases, the J end by 3 bases, with 11 bases between. This CDR3 has 12 residues. Germline CDR1 is SNHLY and CDR2 is FYNNEI.

The chain uses TRBV19 and TRBJ1-6, with D perhaps TRBD1 (5 bases). The CDR3 is 15 amino acids. Germline CDR1 reads LNHDA; CDR2 reads SQIVND (reference sequence). Deletions cut 3 bases from V and 8 bases from J, with 14 bases between. In nucleotides, the CDR3 is TGTGCCAGTAGTATCAGTGGGGCGTTCGATTCACCCCTCCACTTT. Encoded protein: CASSISGAFDSPLHF.

The rearrangement uses TRBV10-2 and TRBJ2-1, with 13 bases aligning to TRBD2. CDR1 is WSHSY and CDR2 is SAAADI in the germline V gene. The length of the CDR3 is 18 residues. Losses at the gene ends were 6 bases for V and 0 bases for J; bases not matched to a gene: 8. This CDR3 is CASSGPRTSGSSYNEQFF. CDR3 DNA: TGCGCCAGCAGCGGACCCCGGACTAGCGGGAGCTCCTACAATGAGCAGTTCTTC.

This clone was found once. The chain uses TRBV28 and TRBJ2-3; possible D gene TRBD2, 5 bases. The V gene lost 7 bases and the J gene lost 2 bases, with 7 bases spanning the gap. Germline loops: CDR1 MDHEN, CDR2 SYDVKM. The CDR3 totals 12 residues. The CDR3: CASTRDTDTQYF. CDR3 coding DNA: TGTGCCAGCACCCGGGACACAGATACGCAGTATTTT.

The chain joins TRBV2 to TRBJ1-2; D might be TRBD1 (5 bases). Germline assignment: CDR1 SNHLY and CDR2 FYNNEI. CDR3 length equals 13 residues. CDR3 in amino acids: CAARGWGDGGYTF. The CDR3 bases are TGTGCTGCCCGGGGTTGGGGGGATGGTGGCTACACCTTC.

The rearrangement links TRBV5-4 to TRBJ2-5, with 10 positions matching TRBD1. The CDR3 consists of 15 residues. Losses at the gene ends were 0 bases for V and 4 bases for J; bases not matched to a gene: 3. The germline V gene has CDR1 SGHNT and CDR2 YYREEE (reference sequence). CDR3 in amino acids: CASSLGQGAAETQYF. The CDR3 nucleotides are TGTGCCAGCAGCTTGGGACAGGGGGCCGCAGAGACCCAGTACTTC.

This clone was seen only once. The chain combines TRBV28 with TRBJ1-4; no firm D call. Germline lookup yields CDR1 MDHEN and CDR2 SYDVKM. The CDR3 has 12 residues. V lost 3 bases and J lost 8, with 7 bases in between. The CDR3 DNA follows: TGTGCCAGCAGTTTGGGCGGGGAAAAACTGTTTTTT. It encodes CASSLGGEKLFF. Together with reference TRBV28 and TRBJ1-4, the CDR3 gives the full variable domain: DVKVTQSSRYLVKRTGEKVFLECVQDMDHENMFWYRQDPGLGLRLIYFSYDVKMKEKGDIPEGYSVSREKKERFSLILESASTNQTSMYLCASSLGGEKLFFGSGTQLSVL.

This rearrangement joins TRBV24-1 to TRBJ2-5; no definite D call. Trimming pared 2 bases from V and 6 bases from J, leaving 9 bases between. In germline, CDR1 is KGHDR, CDR2 SFDVKD. The CDR3 spans 13 residues. CDR3: CATSDSRQKTQYF. The DNA of the CDR3 is TGTGCCACCAGTGATTCTAGGCAGAAGACCCAGTACTTC.

V is TRBV4-1 and J is TRBJ2-7, with D unresolved. Looked up from germline, CDR1 is MGHRA and CDR2 is YSYEKL. The CDR3 runs to 13 residues. V lost 4 bases, J lost 7 bases, and 14 bases lay in between. CDR3 region: CASSRPRSTEQYF. The DNA for the CDR3 is TGCGCCAGCAGCCGGCCCAGGTCTACGGAGCAGTACTTC.